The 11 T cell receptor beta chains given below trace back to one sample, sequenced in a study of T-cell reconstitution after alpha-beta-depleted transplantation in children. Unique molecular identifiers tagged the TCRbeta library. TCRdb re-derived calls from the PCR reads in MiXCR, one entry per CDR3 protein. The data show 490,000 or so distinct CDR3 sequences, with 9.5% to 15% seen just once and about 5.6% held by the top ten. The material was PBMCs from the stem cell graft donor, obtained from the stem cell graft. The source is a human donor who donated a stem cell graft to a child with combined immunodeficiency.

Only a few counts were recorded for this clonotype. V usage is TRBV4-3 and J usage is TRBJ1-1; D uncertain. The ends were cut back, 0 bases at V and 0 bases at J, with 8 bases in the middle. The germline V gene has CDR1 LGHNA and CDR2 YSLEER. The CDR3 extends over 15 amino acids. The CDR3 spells CASSQDGEVNTEAFF. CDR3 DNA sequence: TGCGCCAGCAGCCAAGATGGGGAAGTGAACACTGAAGCTTTCTTT.

CDR3 DNA: TGCGCCAGCAGCCACCATATAAAGGTCACCGGGGAGCTGTTTTTT. It specifies CASSHHIKVTGELFF. The chain recombines TRBV4-1 with TRBJ2-2; D uncertain. Germline lookup yields CDR1 MGHRA and CDR2 YSYEKL. The CDR3 is 15 residues long. V was pared by 3 bases and J by 4 bases, with 12 bases between.

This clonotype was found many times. CDR3: CASSYSSGRIGSYF. CDR3 in DNA: TGTGCCAGCAGTTACTCTAGCGGGAGAATCGGCTCGTATTTT. The chain is built from TRBV6-2 or TRBV6-3 and TRBJ2-3; 9 bases are a match to TRBD2. J lost 14 bases, V lost 0 bases, and 9 bases had no gene match. The V gene's germline CDR1 is MNHEY and CDR2 SVGEGT. The CDR3 is 14 amino acids.

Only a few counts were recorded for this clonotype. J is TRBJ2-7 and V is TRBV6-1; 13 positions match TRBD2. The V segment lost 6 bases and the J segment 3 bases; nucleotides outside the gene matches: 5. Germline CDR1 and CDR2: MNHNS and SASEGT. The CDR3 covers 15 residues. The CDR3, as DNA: TGTGCCAGCAGACAACGACTAGCGGGAGGCTACGAGCAGTACTTC. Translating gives CASRQRLAGGYEQYF.

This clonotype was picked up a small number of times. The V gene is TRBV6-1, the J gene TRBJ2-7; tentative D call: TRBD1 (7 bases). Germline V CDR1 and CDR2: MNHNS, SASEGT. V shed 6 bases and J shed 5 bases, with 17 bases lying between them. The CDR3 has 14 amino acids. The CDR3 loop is CASRRAGQSHEQYF. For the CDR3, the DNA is TGTGCCAGCAGGCGGGCGGGACAGAGCCACGAGCAGTACTTC.

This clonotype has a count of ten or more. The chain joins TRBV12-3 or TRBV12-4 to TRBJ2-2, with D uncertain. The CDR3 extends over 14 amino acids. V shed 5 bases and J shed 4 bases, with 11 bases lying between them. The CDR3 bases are TGTGCCAGCAGTGCCCCCTTTGGCACCGGGGAGCTGTTTTTT. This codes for CASSAPFGTGELFF.

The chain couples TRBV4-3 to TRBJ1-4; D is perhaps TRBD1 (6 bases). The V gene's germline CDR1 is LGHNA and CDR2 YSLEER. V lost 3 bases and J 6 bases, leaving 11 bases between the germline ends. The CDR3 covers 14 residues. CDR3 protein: CASSQMRGDEKLFF. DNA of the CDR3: TGCGCCAGCAGCCAGATGAGGGGGGATGAAAAACTGTTTTTT.

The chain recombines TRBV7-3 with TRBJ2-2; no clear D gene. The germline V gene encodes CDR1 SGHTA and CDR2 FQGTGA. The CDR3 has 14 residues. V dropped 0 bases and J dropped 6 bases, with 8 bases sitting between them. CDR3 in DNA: TGTGCCAGCAGCTTAACAGATAGGGCCGGGGAGCTGTTTTTT. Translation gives CASSLTDRAGELFF.

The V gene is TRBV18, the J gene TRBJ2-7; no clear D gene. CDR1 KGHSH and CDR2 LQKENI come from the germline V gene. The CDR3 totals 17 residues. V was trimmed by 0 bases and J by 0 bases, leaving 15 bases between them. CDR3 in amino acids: CASSPPTRLEPSYEQYF. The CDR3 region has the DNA TGTGCCAGCTCACCACCCACGCGGCTGGAACCCTCCTACGAGCAGTACTTC. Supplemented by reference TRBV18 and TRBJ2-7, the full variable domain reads NAGVMQNPRHLVRRRGQEARLRCSPMKGHSHVYWYRQLPEEGLKFMVYLQKENIIDESGMPKERFSAEFPKEGPSILRIQQVVRGDSAAYFCASSPPTRLEPSYEQYFGPGTRLTVT.

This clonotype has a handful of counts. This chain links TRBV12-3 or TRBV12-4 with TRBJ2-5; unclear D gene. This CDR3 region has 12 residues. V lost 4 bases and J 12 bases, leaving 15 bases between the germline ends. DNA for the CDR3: TGTGCCAGCAGTTCAGTGCAGAGAACTGAGTACTTC. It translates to CASSSVQRTEYF.

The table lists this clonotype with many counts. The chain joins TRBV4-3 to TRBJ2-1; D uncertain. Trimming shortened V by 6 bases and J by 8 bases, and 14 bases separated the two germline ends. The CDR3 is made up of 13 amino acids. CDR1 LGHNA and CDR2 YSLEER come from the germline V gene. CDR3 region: CASSPGRLDEQFF. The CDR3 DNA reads TGCGCCAGCAGTCCCGGACGGTTGGATGAGCAGTTCTTC.